This T cell receptor (beta chain) emerged from a study of OX40 agonist ivuxolimab in advanced cancers. V lost 1 base and J 5 bases, leaving 12 bases between the germline ends. CDR3 length equals 15 residues. Germline values: CDR1 SEHNR, CDR2 FQNEAQ (reference sequence). The assay was immunoSEQ multiplex PCR, and TCRdb's table has in-frame clones only and misses some. The repertoire holds approximately 46,000 clones, roughly four fifths seen once, with roughly 3% in the top ten. The V gene is TRBV7-9, the J gene TRBJ2-1; D gene ambiguous. The sequence came from an adult with an advanced solid tumor such as melanoma, head and neck, liver or kidney cancer. The sequences come from CD4+ or CD8+ T cells sorted from blood, collected in a trial of the OX40 agonist ivuxolimab. CDR3 nucleotides: TGTGCCAGCAGCTTAGTCCCCCGGACCAACAATGAGCAGTTCTTC. Its translation: CASSLVPRTNNEQFF. Supplemented by reference TRBV7-9 and TRBJ2-1, the full variable domain reads DTGVSQNPRHKITKRGQNVTFRCDPISEHNRLYWYRQTLGQGPEFLTYFQNEAQLEKSRLLSDRFSAERPKGSFSTLEIQRTEQGDSAMYLCASSLVPRTNNEQFFGPGTRLTVL.